This TCR beta chain was captured in a study of shared clonotypes between healthy human individuals. CD45RO negativity and positive selection for CCR7 defined naive CD8 cells, a population that excluded terminally differentiated effector memory CD45RA+ cells. TCRdb's table, derived via immunoSEQ multiplex PCR, lists solely in-frame clones and lacks some. The sample carries about 2.1 million clones, 85% to 95% recorded once. V was shortened by 0 bases and J by 2 bases, with 6 bases between the two germline ends. The CDR3 spans 14 residues. CDR1 and CDR2 (germline): SGHAT, FQNNGV. This sequence originates from a man younger than 35 in good health. Some clones in this sample may be carry-over from other donors' samples. V is TRBV11-2 and J is TRBJ2-3; D not resolved. The sample was naive CD8+ T cells from PBMCs. The CDR3 region is CASSLEQFTDTQYF. As DNA, the CDR3 is TGTGCCAGCAGCTTAGAACAGTTCACAGATACGCAGTATTTT.